This T cell receptor (beta chain) came from a study of cytomegalovirus exposure and HLA in healthy donors. For the study at large: About 80 million unique TCR sequences came from HLA-typed donors in an early release.

A note on this clone: Its matching antigen is unknown.

Trimming took 5 bases from V and 4 from J, leaving 11 bases between them. The CDR3 is made up of 14 amino acids. The germline V gene encodes CDR1 SGHVS and CDR2 FNYEAQ. Findings of the study overall: In a later analysis, at a false discovery rate of 0.05, roughly 18,000 TCR beta sequences were associated with HLA alleles. Later analysis identified several of the most significant clusters that appeared linked to common viral pathogens. The productive fraction for most TCR beta V segments was about 87% or about 30% in an earlier analysis.

The PCR ran on 60 Vbeta and 13 Jbeta primers. The protocol was immunoSEQ multiplex PCR, while the TCRdb copy is restricted to in-frame clones and leaves out a portion. The sample has roughly 140,000 clones; roughly three quarters are singletons. This TCR was recovered from a woman between 35 and 50 years old in good health and CMV-seropositive. What was sequenced was PBMCs. The chain links TRBV7-6 to TRBJ2-2; the D gene is possibly TRBD1 (6 bases). The CDR3 bases are TGTGCCAGCAGCGTAACAGGGAGCACCGGGGAGCTGTTTTTT. It specifies CASSVTGSTGELFF.